This TCR beta chain appears in the sequencing data of a study of Graves' ophthalmopathy and Graves' hyperthyroidism. General study results and limits: The model predicted ophthalmopathy progression with roughly 70% sensitivity and around 72% specificity.

RNA transcripts provided the template for amplifying TCR beta CDR3 regions. First-round RT-PCR used HTBI primers; second-round multiplex PCR followed. TCRdb re-called the multiplex PCR reads with MiXCR, one entry per CDR3 protein. The sample has over a million distinct CDR3 sequences; approximately 35% are singletons. V was cut by 2 bases and J by 4 bases, with 14 bases left in between. CDR3 length: 15 amino acids. Looked up from germline, CDR1 is MNHNY and CDR2 is SVGAGI (reference sequence). This clonotype was found a few times. The antigen is not known. The chain joins TRBV6-6 to TRBJ1-2; D might be TRBD1 (5 bases). Material: peripheral blood or thyroid tissue (not recorded which). The sequence was collected from an adult man with Graves' hyperthyroidism. CDR3 amino acids: CASSYRDSPFYGYTF. The DNA for the CDR3 is TGTGCCAGCAGTTACCGAGACAGTCCCTTCTATGGCTACACCTTC.